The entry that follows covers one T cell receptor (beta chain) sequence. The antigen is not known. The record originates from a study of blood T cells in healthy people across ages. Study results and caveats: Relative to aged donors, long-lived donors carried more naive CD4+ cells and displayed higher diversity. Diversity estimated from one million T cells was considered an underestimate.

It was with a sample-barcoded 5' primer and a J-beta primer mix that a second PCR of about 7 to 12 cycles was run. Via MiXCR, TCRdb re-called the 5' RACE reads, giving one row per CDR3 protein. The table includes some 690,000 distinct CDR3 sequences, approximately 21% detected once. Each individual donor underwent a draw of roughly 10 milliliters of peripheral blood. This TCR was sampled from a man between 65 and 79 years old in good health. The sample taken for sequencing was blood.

The CDR3 loop is CASSSRLRASADTQYF. In nucleotides, the CDR3 is TGTGCCAGCAGTTCACGACTCAGGGCTAGCGCAGATACGCAGTATTTT. The V and J genes are TRBV12-3 or TRBV12-4 and TRBJ2-3; D is possibly TRBD2 (6 bases). Trimming took off 4 bases at V and 4 bases at J, with 18 bases between the two ends. The CDR3 has 16 residues.